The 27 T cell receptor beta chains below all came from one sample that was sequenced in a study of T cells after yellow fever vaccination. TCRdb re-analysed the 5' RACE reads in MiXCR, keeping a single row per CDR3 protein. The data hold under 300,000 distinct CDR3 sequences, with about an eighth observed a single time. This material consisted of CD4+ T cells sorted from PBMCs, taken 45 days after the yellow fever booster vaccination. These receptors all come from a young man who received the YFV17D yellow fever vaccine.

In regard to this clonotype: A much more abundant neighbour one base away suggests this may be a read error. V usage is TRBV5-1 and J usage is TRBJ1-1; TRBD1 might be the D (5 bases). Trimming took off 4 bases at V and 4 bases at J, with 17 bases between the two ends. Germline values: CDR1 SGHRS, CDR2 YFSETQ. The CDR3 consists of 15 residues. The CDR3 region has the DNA TGCGCCAGCAGCCCTCACGGGGCCATGACCACTGAAGCTTTCTTT. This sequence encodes CASSPHGAMTTEAFF.

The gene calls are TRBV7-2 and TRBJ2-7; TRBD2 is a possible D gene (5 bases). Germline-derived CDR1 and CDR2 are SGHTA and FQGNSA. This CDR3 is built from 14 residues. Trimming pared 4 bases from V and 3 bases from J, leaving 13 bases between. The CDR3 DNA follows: TGTGCCAGCAGCTCGGCAAGCGGACTCTACGAGCAGTACTTC. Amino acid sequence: CASSSASGLYEQYF.

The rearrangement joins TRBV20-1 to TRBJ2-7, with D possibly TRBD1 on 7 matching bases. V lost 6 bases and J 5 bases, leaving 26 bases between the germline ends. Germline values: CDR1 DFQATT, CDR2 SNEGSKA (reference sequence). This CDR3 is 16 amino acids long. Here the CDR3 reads CSARKVWGTERDEQYF. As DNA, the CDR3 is TGCAGTGCCCGAAAGGTGTGGGGGACAGAGCGGGACGAGCAGTACTTC.

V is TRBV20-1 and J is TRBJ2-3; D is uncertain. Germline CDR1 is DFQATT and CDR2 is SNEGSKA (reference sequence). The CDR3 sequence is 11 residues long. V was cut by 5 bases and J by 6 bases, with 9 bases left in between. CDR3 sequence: CSAFTSDTQYF. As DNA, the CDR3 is TGCAGTGCTTTTACCTCGGATACGCAGTATTTT.

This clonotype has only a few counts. The CDR3 is CASSKPAWSSYNEQFF. The CDR3 coding sequence is TGTGCCAGCAGCAAACCCGCTTGGAGCTCCTACAATGAGCAGTTCTTC. This chain links TRBV11-2 with TRBJ2-1; D gene uncertain. Germline V gene sequence: CDR1 SGHAT, CDR2 FQNNGV. The CDR3 is made up of 16 amino acids. Trimming removed 5 bases from V and 0 bases from J, with 14 bases in between.

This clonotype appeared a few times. CDR3 in amino acids: CSVGRSPPEKLFF. The CDR3 bases are TGCAGCGTTGGTCGGAGTCCCCCCGAAAAACTGTTTTTT. The genes are TRBV29-1 and TRBJ1-4, with D unresolved. V was pared by 4 bases and J by 8 bases, with 14 bases between. There are 13 residues in the CDR3. Germline V gene data show CDR1 as SQVTM and CDR2 as ANQGSEA.

For the CDR3, the DNA is TGTGCCAGCAGCCCCCAATACCTGGGGACTGAAGCTTTCTTT. It yields the protein CASSPQYLGTEAFF. The chain carries TRBV7-2 and TRBJ1-1; D call uncertain. Germline V gene data show CDR1 as SGHTA and CDR2 as FQGNSA. V was trimmed by 5 bases and J by 5 bases, leaving 15 bases between them. This CDR3 region has 14 residues.

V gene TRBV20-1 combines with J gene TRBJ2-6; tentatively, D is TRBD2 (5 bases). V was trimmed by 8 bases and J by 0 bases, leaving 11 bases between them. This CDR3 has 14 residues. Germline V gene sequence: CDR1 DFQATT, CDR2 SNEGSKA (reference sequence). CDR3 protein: CSPFGGSGANVLTF. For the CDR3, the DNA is TGCAGTCCGTTTGGAGGCTCTGGGGCCAACGTCCTGACTTTC.

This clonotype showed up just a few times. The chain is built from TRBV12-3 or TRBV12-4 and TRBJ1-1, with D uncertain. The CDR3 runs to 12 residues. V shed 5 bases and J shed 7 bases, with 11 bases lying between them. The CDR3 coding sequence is TGTGCCAGCAGTAACCGGGAGGATGAAGCTTTCTTT. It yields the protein CASSNREDEAFF.

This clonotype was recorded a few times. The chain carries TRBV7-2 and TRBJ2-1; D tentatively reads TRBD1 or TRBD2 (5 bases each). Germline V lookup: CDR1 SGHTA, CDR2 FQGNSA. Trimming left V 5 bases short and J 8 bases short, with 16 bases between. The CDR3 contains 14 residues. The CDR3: CASSLGRLSHEQFF. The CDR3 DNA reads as TGTGCCAGCAGCCTGGGACGCTTAAGCCATGAGCAGTTCTTC.

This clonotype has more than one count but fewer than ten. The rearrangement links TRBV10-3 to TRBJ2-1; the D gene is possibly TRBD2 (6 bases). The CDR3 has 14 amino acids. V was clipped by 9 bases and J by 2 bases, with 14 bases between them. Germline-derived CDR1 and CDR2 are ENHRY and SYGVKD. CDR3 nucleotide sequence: TGTGCCATGGGATCGGGAGATACCTACAATGAGCAGTTCTTC. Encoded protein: CAMGSGDTYNEQFF.

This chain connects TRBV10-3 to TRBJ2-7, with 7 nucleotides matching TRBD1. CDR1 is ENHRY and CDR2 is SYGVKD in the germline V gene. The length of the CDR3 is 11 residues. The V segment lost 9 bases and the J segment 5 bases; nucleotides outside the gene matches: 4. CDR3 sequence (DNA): TGTGCCATAAACAGGGGAGACGAGCAGTACTTC. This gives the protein CAINRGDEQYF.

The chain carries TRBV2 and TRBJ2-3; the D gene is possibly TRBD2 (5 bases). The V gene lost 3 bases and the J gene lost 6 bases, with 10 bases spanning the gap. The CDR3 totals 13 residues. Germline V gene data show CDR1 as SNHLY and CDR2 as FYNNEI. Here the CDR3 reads CASSEQRGDTQYF. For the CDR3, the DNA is TGTGCCAGCAGTGAGCAAAGAGGGGATACGCAGTATTTT.

The CDR3 protein is CASGKRDSSYNEQFF. The CDR3 DNA is TGTGCCAGCGGGAAGCGGGATAGCTCCTACAATGAGCAGTTCTTC. V usage is TRBV6-1 and J usage is TRBJ2-1, with 7 bases that match TRBD2. The junction had 7 bases not matched to a gene; V was cut back by 8 bases and J by 0 bases. Germline V CDR1 and CDR2: MNHNS, SASEGT. There are 15 residues in the CDR3.

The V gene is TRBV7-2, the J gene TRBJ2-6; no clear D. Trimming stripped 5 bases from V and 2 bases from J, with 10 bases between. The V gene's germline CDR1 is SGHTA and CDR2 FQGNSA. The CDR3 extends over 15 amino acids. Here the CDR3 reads CASSPQVAGANVLTF. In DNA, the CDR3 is TGTGCCAGCAGCCCCCAAGTGGCTGGGGCCAACGTCCTGACTTTC.

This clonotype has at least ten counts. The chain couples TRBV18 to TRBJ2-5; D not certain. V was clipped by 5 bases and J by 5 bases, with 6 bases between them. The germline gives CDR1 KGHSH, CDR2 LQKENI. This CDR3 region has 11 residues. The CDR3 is CASSELETQYF. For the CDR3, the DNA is TGTGCCAGCTCAGAGCTTGAGACCCAGTACTTC.

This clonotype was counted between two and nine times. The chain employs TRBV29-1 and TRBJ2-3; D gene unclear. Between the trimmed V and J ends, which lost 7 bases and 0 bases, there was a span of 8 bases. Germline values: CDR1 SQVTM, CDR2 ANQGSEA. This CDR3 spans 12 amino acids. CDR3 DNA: TGCAGCGGGGAAACTAGCACAGATACGCAGTATTTT. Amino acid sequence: CSGETSTDTQYF.

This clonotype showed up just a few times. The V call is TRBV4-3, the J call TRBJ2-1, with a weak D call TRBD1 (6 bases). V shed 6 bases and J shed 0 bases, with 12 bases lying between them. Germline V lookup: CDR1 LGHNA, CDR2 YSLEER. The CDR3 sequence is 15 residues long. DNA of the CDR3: TGCGCCAGCAGGCAAACAGGGAGCTCCTACAATGAGCAGTTCTTC. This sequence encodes CASRQTGSSYNEQFF.

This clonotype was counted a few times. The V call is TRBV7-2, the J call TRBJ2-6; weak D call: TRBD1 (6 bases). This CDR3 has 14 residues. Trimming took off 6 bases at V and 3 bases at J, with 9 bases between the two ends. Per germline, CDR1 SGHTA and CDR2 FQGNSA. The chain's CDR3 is CASRGAGGANVLTF. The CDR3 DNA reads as TGTGCCAGCAGGGGGGCTGGTGGGGCCAACGTCCTGACTTTC.

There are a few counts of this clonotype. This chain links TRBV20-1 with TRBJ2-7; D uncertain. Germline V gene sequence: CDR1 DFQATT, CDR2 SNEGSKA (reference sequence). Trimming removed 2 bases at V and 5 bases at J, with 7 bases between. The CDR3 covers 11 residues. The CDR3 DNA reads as TGCAGTGCTAGACCCTCTAACGAGCAGTACTTC. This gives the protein CSARPSNEQYF.

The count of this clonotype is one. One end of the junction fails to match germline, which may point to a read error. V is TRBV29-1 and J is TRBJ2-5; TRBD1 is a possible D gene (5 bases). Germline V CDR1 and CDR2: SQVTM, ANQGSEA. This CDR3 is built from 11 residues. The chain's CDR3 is CSAGQVENQYF. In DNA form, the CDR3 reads TGCAGCGCCGGACAAGTAGAGAACCAGTACTTC.

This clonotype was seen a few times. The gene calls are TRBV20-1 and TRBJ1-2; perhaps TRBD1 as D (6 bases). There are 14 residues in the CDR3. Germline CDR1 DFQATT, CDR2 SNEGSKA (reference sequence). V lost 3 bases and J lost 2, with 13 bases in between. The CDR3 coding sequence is TGCAGTGCTAGTAGAGGCGGGACAAACTATGGCTACACCTTC. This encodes CSASRGGTNYGYTF.

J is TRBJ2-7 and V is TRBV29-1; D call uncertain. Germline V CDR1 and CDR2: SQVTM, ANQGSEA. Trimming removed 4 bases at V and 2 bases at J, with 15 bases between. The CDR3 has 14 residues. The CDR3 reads CSVVRSGRTYEQYF. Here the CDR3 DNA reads TGCAGCGTTGTTCGTTCCGGCAGGACCTACGAGCAGTACTTC.

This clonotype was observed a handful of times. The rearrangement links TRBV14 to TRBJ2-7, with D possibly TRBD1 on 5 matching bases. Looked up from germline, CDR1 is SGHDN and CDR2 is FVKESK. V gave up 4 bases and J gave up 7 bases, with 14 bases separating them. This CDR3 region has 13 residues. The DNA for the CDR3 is TGTGCCAGCAGCCTTCCATTATCAGGGGAGCAGTACTTC. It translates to CASSLPLSGEQYF.

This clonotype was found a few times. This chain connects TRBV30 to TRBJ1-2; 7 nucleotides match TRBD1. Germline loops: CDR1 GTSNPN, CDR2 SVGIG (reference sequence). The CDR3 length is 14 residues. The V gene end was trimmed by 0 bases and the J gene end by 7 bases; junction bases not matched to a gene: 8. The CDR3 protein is CAWSVDRDSLGYTF. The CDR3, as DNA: TGTGCCTGGAGTGTAGACAGGGACTCTCTTGGCTACACCTTC. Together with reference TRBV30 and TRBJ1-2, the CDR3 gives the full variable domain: SQTIHQWPATLVQPVGSPLSLECTVEGTSNPNLYWYRQAAGRGLQLLFYSVGIGQISSEVPQNLSASRPQDRQFILSSKKLLLSDSGFYLCAWSVDRDSLGYTFGSGTRLTVV.

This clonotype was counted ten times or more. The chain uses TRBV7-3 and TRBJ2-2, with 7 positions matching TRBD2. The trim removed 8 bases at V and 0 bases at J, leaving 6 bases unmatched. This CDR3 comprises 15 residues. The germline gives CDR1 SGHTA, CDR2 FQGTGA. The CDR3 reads CASRGSGTNTGELFF. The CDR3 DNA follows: TGTGCCAGCCGGGGGAGCGGGACGAACACCGGGGAGCTGTTTTTT. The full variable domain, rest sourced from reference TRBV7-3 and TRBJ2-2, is GAGVSQTPSNKVTEKGKYVELRCDPISGHTALYWYRQSLGQGPEFLIYFQGTGAADDSGLPNDRFFAVRPEGSVSTLKIQRTERGDSAVYLCASRGSGTNTGELFFGEGSRLTVL.

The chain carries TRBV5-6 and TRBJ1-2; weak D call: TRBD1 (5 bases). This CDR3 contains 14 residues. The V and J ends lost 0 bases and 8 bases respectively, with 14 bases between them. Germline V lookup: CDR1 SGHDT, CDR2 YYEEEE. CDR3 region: CASSLVSQGSGYTF. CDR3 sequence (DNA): TGTGCCAGCAGCTTGGTCAGCCAGGGAAGCGGCTACACCTTC.